Described below is a single TCR beta chain sequence and its context. Using immunoSEQ multiplex PCR, the repertoire was profiled, and TCRdb retains in-frame clones only, with some absent. The sample lists about 61,000 clones, 70% to 90% occurring once. The sample originates from a study of T cell changes during pregnancy in multiple sclerosis. This receptor was identified in a female donor in good health, enrolled as a control in a pregnancy study. This specimen consisted of peripheral blood, obtained in the first trimester of pregnancy.

This CDR3 is CASSFLAGTGEGYTF. As DNA, the CDR3 is TGTGCCAGCAGCTTCCTCGCCGGGACAGGGGAGGGCTACACCTTC. V and J are TRBV7-9 and TRBJ1-2, with 10 bases lining up with TRBD1. Germline V lookup: CDR1 SEHNR, CDR2 FQNEAQ (reference sequence). V shed 3 bases, J shed 8 bases, and the junction held 9 bases outside the gene matches. CDR3 length: 15 amino acids.